The rows below give T cell receptor beta chains drawn from one sample of a study of T cells in Graves' hyperthyroidism and ophthalmopathy. Each CDR3 protein gets one entry after TCRdb re-called the multiplex PCR reads with MiXCR. The profile shows roughly 250,000 distinct CDR3 sequences, roughly 14% of them singletons. Sequencing input: blood. These TCRs come from a woman in her forties with Graves' hyperthyroidism that later progressed to Graves' ophthalmopathy. Both conserved end residues are part of each CDR3.

CDR3	V	length
CASSSTGDMLYEQYF	TRBV18	15
CASSLYTSYEQYF	TRBV28	13
CASSPSGRLYNEQFF	TRBV28	15
CASSYSARLEAFF	TRBV6-6	13
CASSRISGDTPFEQFF	TRBV6-1	16
CASSFTAGGLWEEQYF	TRBV7-3	16
CSVYRTGEETDTQYF	TRBV29-1	15
CASSIDGRIVSGANVLTF	TRBV19	18
CASSITANTEAFF	TRBV19	13
CASRSGTSGPNEQFF	TRBV10-2	15
CASSTGDSSTDTQYF	TRBV7-3	15
CASSLGDNVNTGELFF	TRBV5-1	16
CASSRQAYGYTF	TRBV2	12
CSVIQGFWGYTF	TRBV29-1	12
CASSTRDGPYEQYF	TRBV18	14
CASSFWSSYEQYF	TRBV28	13
CASSSSGRAPEQFF	TRBV2	14
CASRPGGIGSNQPQHF	TRBV6-1	16
CASSLGANSAQNANTGELFF	TRBV5-1	20
CASSVIAGINEQFF	TRBV6-1	14
CASSVDSSGGLAGELFF	TRBV9	17
CASSQSPGNQPQHF	TRBV14	14
CASSFRGWGNQPQHF	TRBV27	15
CASSYGGISTDTQYF	TRBV6-1	15
CASVAGDNYEQYF	TRBV28	13
CASSYSTDTEAFF	TRBV6-5	13
CASSLTTGTGGEQYF	TRBV5-1	15
CASSPAIASTDTQYF	TRBV28	15
CASSQGGGYTF	TRBV11-2	11
CASSQGIGYRNSYEQYF	TRBV3-1	17
CSTRTGGLDEQYF	TRBV29-1	13
CASSLPGTHENTGELFF	TRBV7-9	17
CASSQAGGFVDSPLHF	TRBV14	16
CASSLLGHLNTEAFF	TRBV5-6	15
CASSPPLGTGANVLTF	TRBV18	16
CASSLGGSYTEAFF	TRBV5-1	14
CATSRFPGTAEQYF	TRBV15	14
CSASRGLAGGYEQYF	TRBV20-1	15
CASNGRAGTGELFF	TRBV28	14
CASSLAGLAYNEQFF	TRBV11-2	15
CASSFLFLGDRAGPDTQYF	TRBV28	19
CASSIYGTGELFF	TRBV19	13
CAISESSTDYYEQYF	TRBV10-3	15
CASSMSATPGWNEQYF	TRBV19	16
CASSIDRASASTDTQYF	TRBV19	17
CASSGYWTVTDTQYF	TRBV6-1	15
CASSPPDRVGVPRVYEQYF	TRBV7-9	19
CASSKTSDSSETQYF	TRBV6-1	15
CASSAGTPILYTGELFF	TRBV2	17
CASSSGASGRGEQETQYF	TRBV5-8	18
CASSWGGSYNSPLHF	TRBV27	15
CASSLVGSTGYGYTF	TRBV28	15
CSVWDGSLYGYTF	TRBV29-1	13
CASSLVRDEQYF	TRBV5-6	12
CASSAGGSSYGYTF	TRBV6-1	14
CASSPIGDEQYF	TRBV18	12
CASSLYSLNSPLHF	TRBV28	14
CASMELGLANTDEQFF	TRBV28	16
CASSWQTSGALREQYF	TRBV5-5	16